This TCR beta chain was recorded in a study of T-cell reconstitution after alpha-beta-depleted transplantation in children (dated by TCRdb to 2015 to 2016). At the level of the whole study: The study quantitatively tracked T-cell immune reconstitution after TCRalphabeta/CD19-depleted allogeneic hematopoietic cell transplantation in children using TCR repertoire profiling.

Receptors were amplified or captured by PCR. Sequencing was carried out with an Illumina HiSeq 2500. TCR libraries were prepared with molecular barcoding, using unique molecular identifiers to normalize TCRbeta repertoire quantification. TCRdb trimmed the raw reads at Q25, called clones with MiXCR and kept productive beta chains. Entries that share a CDR3 protein sequence are merged under the most common genes and DNA. This sample lists hundreds of thousands of distinct CDR3 sequences; about an eighth were detected once. Clones ranked in the top ten supply around 6% of the sample. This clonotype was observed a handful of times. No antigen is known for it. Base qualities were left out, and no much larger clone turns up one base away. The input for sequencing was PBMCs from the stem cell graft donor, taken from the stem cell graft. This TCR was sampled from a human donor who donated a stem cell graft to a child with combined immunodeficiency.

The DNA reads as follows: TGCAGCGCGGGGGCCGACGATGAGCAGTTCTTC. Its product reads: CSAGADDEQFF. The sequence joins TRBV29-1 to TRBJ2-1; the D gene assignment is perhaps TRBD1 or TRBD2, with each matching 6 bases. The germline V gene encodes CDR1 SQVTM and CDR2 ANQGSEA. The CDR3 runs 11 residues from the cysteine to the phenylalanine. Of the read, only the CDR3 DNA is kept; its 33 bases are in frame from base 1. V is pared back by 7 bases and J by 8 bases, with 12 bases lying between the germline termini.